The 25 T cell receptor beta chains reported below all come from one sample, sequenced in a study of cytomegalovirus exposure and HLA in healthy donors. Use of 60 Vbeta and 13 Jbeta primers characterized the PCR. Data came from immunoSEQ multiplex PCR; TCRdb stores just in-frame clones and leaves some out. The sample has just under 80,000 clones, nearly 80% seen once. The specimen was PBMCs. Receptors originate from a man aged 40-50 years in good health and CMV-seronegative.

The chain couples TRBV21-1 to TRBJ2-1; the table's D gene call, TRBD1, was not cross checked with the DNA. TRBV21-1 is tagged as a pseudogene. The CDR3 is 21 residues long. CDR3 sequence reads: CASSPGWTGLFLVAWQDEQFF. Here the CDR3 DNA reads TGTGCCAGCAGCCCCGGGTGGACAGGGTTGTTTCTGGTGGCGTGGCAAGATGAGCAGTTCTTC.

This clone was observed once. The genes are TRBV2 and TRBJ1-4; 8 bases agree with TRBD1. The CDR3 sequence is 15 residues long. V was clipped by 5 bases and J by 5 bases; unmatched bases: 7. Germline V gives CDR1 SNHLY, CDR2 FYNNEI. The CDR3 bases are TGTGCCAGCAGTCCTGACAGGGGAAGGAATGAAAAACTGTTTTTT. Amino acids: CASSPDRGRNEKLFF. Full variable domain (outside the CDR3, taken from reference TRBV2 and TRBJ1-4): EPEVTQTPSHQVTQMGQEVILRCVPISNHLYFYWYRQILGQKVEFLVSFYNNEISEKSEIFDDQFSVERPDGSNFTLKIRSTKLEDSAMYFCASSPDRGRNEKLFFGSGTQLSVL.

The rearrangement uses TRBV5-1 and TRBJ1-2; tentative D call: TRBD1 (5 bases). Germline V gives CDR1 SGHRS, CDR2 YFSETQ. V lost 4 bases, J lost 2 bases, and 15 bases lay in between. The CDR3 extends over 15 amino acids. CDR3 DNA sequence: TGCGCCAGCAGCATTGGGGCAGCTGAGAACTATGGCTACACCTTC. Protein sequence: CASSIGAAENYGYTF.

The rearrangement joins TRBV6-1 to TRBJ2-1, with TRBD1 matching over 8 bases. Trimming took 7 bases from V and 8 from J; bases not matched to a gene: 7. Germline V gene data show CDR1 as MNHNS and CDR2 as SASEGT. This CDR3 is 13 amino acids long. The CDR3 sequence: CASNPGGGYEQFF. CDR3 nucleotides: TGTGCCAGCAACCCAGGGGGCGGCTATGAGCAGTTCTTC.

V is TRBV18 and J is TRBJ1-5; 8 bases agree with TRBD1. CDR1 is KGHSH and CDR2 is LQKENI in the germline V gene. The CDR3 runs to 16 residues. The ends lost 3 bases at V and 2 bases at J; junction bases unmatched: 6. The CDR3 region is CASSPTGAGGNQPQHF. The CDR3 DNA reads as TGTGCCAGCTCACCGACAGGGGCAGGGGGCAATCAGCCCCAGCATTTT.

The rearrangement links TRBV23-1 to TRBJ1-2; D is ambiguous. TRBV23-1 is noted as an ORF with a role that remains uncertain. V lost 7 bases and J 3 bases, leaving 12 bases between the germline ends. The CDR3 runs to 13 residues. CDR3: CASTPVVYYGYTF. CDR3 nucleotides: TGCGCCAGCACCCCAGTTGTGTACTATGGCTACACCTTC.

The chain employs TRBV28 and TRBJ1-2; weak D call: TRBD1 (6 bases). CDR1 MDHEN and CDR2 SYDVKM come from the germline V gene. This CDR3 region has 14 residues. V dropped 7 bases and J dropped 3 bases, with 15 bases sitting between them. This CDR3 is CASTAQGAYYGYTF. The CDR3 DNA reads as TGTGCCAGCACAGCACAGGGCGCGTACTATGGCTACACCTTC.

The gene calls are TRBV7-3 and TRBJ2-5; 10 bases line up with TRBD1. This CDR3 is 14 amino acids long. Germline V gene data show CDR1 as SGHTA and CDR2 as FQGTGA. V dropped 5 bases and J dropped 7; count of bases not matched to a gene: 7. CDR3: CASSPDRGQGTQYF. CDR3 nucleotide sequence: TGTGCCAGCAGCCCCGACAGGGGGCAGGGGACCCAGTACTTC.

The chain joins TRBV6-5 to TRBJ2-1; TRBD1 is a possible D gene (8 bases). The V end lost 5 bases, the J end lost 8 bases, and 19 bases lay between the germline ends. The CDR3 contains 15 residues. The germline CDR1 and CDR2 sequences are MNHEY and SVGAGI. CDR3 in DNA: TGTGCCAGCAGTCATCAGCGGACAGGGAGGGATGAGCAGTTCTTC. It encodes CASSHQRTGRDEQFF.

The chain is built from TRBV9 and TRBJ2-1, with TRBD2 as a possible D gene (6 bases). The CDR3 is 14 residues long. Trimming shortened V by 6 bases and J by 0 bases, and 10 bases separated the two germline ends. Germline assignment: CDR1 SGDLS and CDR2 YYNGEE. The CDR3: CASTRESSYNEQFF. CDR3 DNA: TGTGCCAGCACCCGGGAGAGCTCCTACAATGAGCAGTTCTTC. The full variable domain, rest sourced from reference TRBV9 and TRBJ2-1, is DSGVTQTPKHLITATGQRVTLRCSPRSGDLSVYWYQQSLDQGLQFLIQYYNGEERAKGNILERFSAQQFPDLHSELNLSSLELGDSALYFCASTRESSYNEQFFGPGTRLTVL.

The genes are TRBV28 and TRBJ1-4; possibly TRBD1 for D (6 bases). The CDR3 is 14 residues long. V dropped 3 bases and J dropped 7 bases, with 12 bases sitting between them. Germline CDR1 MDHEN, CDR2 SYDVKM. CDR3 protein: CASSFGGLIEKLFF. CDR3 DNA: TGTGCCAGCAGTTTCGGGGGGCTGATTGAAAAACTGTTTTTT.

The genes are TRBV7-9 and TRBJ1-2; 8 nucleotides match TRBD1. This CDR3 has 14 residues. The V gene's germline CDR1 is SEHNR and CDR2 FQNEAQ (reference sequence). Losses at the gene ends were 6 bases for V and 7 bases for J; bases not matched to a gene: 10. Here the CDR3 reads CASSPGQGVGGYTF. In nucleotides, the CDR3 is TGTGCCAGCAGTCCTGGACAGGGCGTTGGTGGCTACACCTTC.

The chain carries TRBV4-1 and TRBJ2-3; 7 bases are shared with TRBD1. There are 18 residues in the CDR3. Trimming at V came to 3 bases and at J to 2 bases, leaving 14 bases not matched to a gene. CDR1 and CDR2 from the germline V gene are MGHRA and YSYEKL. CDR3 DNA: TGCGCCAGCAGCCAGGGACAGAGCCATAGCAGCTTCACAGATACGCAGTATTTT. Protein product: CASSQGQSHSSFTDTQYF.

The CDR3 nucleotides read TGTGCCAGCTCACTCGACCCCCGGACCTCCACAGGGGCCATATATTTT. It codes for CASSLDPRTSTGAIYF. The chain uses TRBV18 and TRBJ1-3, with TRBD1 matching 7 bases. The CDR3 contains 16 residues. The V and J ends lost 4 bases and 11 bases, in that order; junction bases with no gene match: 17. Germline V gives CDR1 KGHSH, CDR2 LQKENI.

The V gene is TRBV6-5, the J gene TRBJ2-2; D is undetermined. V shed 3 bases and J shed 4 bases, with 15 bases lying between them. This CDR3 is built from 16 residues. Germline-derived CDR1 and CDR2 are MNHEY and SVGAGI. The CDR3 bases are TGTGCCAGCAGTTATGGTACGGTGCGAGGCACCGGGGAGCTGTTTTTT. Translating it yields CASSYGTVRGTGELFF.

The table lists this clone with a few counts. V usage is TRBV7-9 and J usage is TRBJ2-1, with 9 nucleotides matching TRBD1. CDR1 is SEHNR, CDR2 FQNEAQ, per germline (reference sequence). The V gene end was trimmed by 0 bases and the J gene end by 8 bases; junction bases not matched to a gene: 11. This CDR3 is 17 amino acids long. CDR3 amino acids: CASSLALGQGSSHEQFF. DNA for the CDR3: TGTGCCAGCAGCTTAGCTCTGGGACAGGGAAGTTCCCATGAGCAGTTCTTC.

The CDR3 loop is CASGLGLANTGELFF. CDR3 sequence (DNA): TGTGCTAGTGGTCTTGGACTAGCTAACACCGGGGAGCTGTTTTTT. The chain employs TRBV12-5 and TRBJ2-2; TRBD2 aligns across 8 bases. The length of the CDR3 is 15 residues. Germline V lookup: CDR1 LGHNT, CDR2 FRNRAP. The V gene end was trimmed by 5 bases and the J gene end by 2 bases; junction bases not matched to a gene: 4.

The V call is TRBV28, the J call TRBJ2-3, with 8 bases identical to TRBD2. V was pared by 2 bases and J by 7 bases, with 5 bases of the junction left unmatched. Germline V gene sequence: CDR1 MDHEN, CDR2 SYDVKM. The CDR3 is 14 residues long. The CDR3 loop is CASSLAGGSYTQYF. The CDR3 region has the DNA TGTGCCAGCAGTTTAGCGGGAGGATCCTATACGCAGTATTTT. The full variable domain, its missing parts supplied by reference TRBV28 and TRBJ2-3, is DVKVTQSSRYLVKRTGEKVFLECVQDMDHENMFWYRQDPGLGLRLIYFSYDVKMKEKGDIPEGYSVSREKKERFSLILESASTNQTSMYLCASSLAGGSYTQYFGPGTRLTVL.

This chain uses TRBV6-6 with TRBJ2-5; D ambiguous. The CDR3 totals 12 residues. Germline loops: CDR1 MNHNY, CDR2 SVGAGI (reference sequence). Trimming took off 5 bases at V and 7 bases at J, with 11 bases between the two ends. This chain's CDR3 is CASSQLIGTQYF. The CDR3 nucleotides read TGTGCCAGCAGTCAACTAATCGGGACCCAGTACTTC.

The chain uses TRBV28 and TRBJ1-2; 9 bases map to TRBD1. The CDR3 covers 15 residues. V gave up 6 bases and J gave up 8 bases; unmatched junction bases: 13. The germline gives CDR1 MDHEN, CDR2 SYDVKM. The CDR3 DNA follows: TGTGCCAGCAGCTACCGGGACAGGGTTCCTTCGGGCTACACCTTC. This sequence encodes CASSYRDRVPSGYTF.

A word on this clone: Compared with germline, one end of the junction differs, possibly owing to a read error. The V call is TRBV19, the J call TRBJ1-1; D not resolved. There are 12 residues in the CDR3. Germline CDR1 is LNHDA and CDR2 is SQIVND (reference sequence). In nucleotides, the CDR3 is TGTGCCAGTACAGGAGGGAACGCTGAAGCTTTCTTT. The encoded protein is CASTGGNAEAFF.

The gene calls are TRBV6-4 and TRBJ2-3; 7 nucleotides align to TRBD2. J was trimmed by 4 bases and V by 3 bases; bases with no gene match: 4. Germline V CDR1 and CDR2: MRHNA, SNTAGT. This CDR3 contains 14 residues. The CDR3 sequence: CASSEGREADTQYF. Here the CDR3 DNA reads TGTGCCAGCAGTGAAGGGAGGGAGGCAGATACGCAGTATTTT.

J is TRBJ2-2 and V is TRBV2; TRBD1 matches 11 bases. This CDR3 has 14 amino acids. Trimming cost V 8 bases and J 4 bases; bases outside gene matches: 3. Germline assignment: CDR1 SNHLY and CDR2 FYNNEI. CDR3 sequence reads: CASGQGASTGELFF. The DNA of the CDR3 is TGTGCCAGCGGACAGGGGGCAAGCACCGGGGAGCTGTTTTTT.

This clone was seen more than once but under ten times. V and J are TRBV7-2 and TRBJ2-7; TRBD2 aligns across 7 bases. V lost 4 bases and J lost 0; bases outside the gene matches: 9. Germline CDR1 reads SGHTA; CDR2 reads FQGNSA. This CDR3 spans 16 amino acids. The CDR3 coding sequence is TGTGCCAGCAGCTCCCTTCGGGCTAGCGGCTCCTACGAGCAGTACTTC. It translates to CASSSLRASGSYEQYF. Looking up the rest from reference TRBV7-2 and TRBJ2-7 gives the full variable domain: GAGVSQSPSNKVTEKGKDVELRCDPISGHTALYWYRQSLGQGLEFLIYFQGNSAPDKSGLPSDRFSAERTGGSVSTLTIQRTQQEDSAVYLCASSSLRASGSYEQYFGPGTRLTVT.

This chain links TRBV7-9 with TRBJ2-7, with a possible D match to TRBD1 (6 bases). The V gene's germline CDR1 is SEHNR and CDR2 FQNEAQ (reference sequence). CDR3 length equals 14 residues. The germline V and J ends were trimmed by 2 bases and 6 bases, with 14 bases remaining between them. CDR3 coding DNA: TGTGCCAGCAGCTTAAAACAGGGTCTTCGCGAGCAGTACTTC. Translating gives CASSLKQGLREQYF.